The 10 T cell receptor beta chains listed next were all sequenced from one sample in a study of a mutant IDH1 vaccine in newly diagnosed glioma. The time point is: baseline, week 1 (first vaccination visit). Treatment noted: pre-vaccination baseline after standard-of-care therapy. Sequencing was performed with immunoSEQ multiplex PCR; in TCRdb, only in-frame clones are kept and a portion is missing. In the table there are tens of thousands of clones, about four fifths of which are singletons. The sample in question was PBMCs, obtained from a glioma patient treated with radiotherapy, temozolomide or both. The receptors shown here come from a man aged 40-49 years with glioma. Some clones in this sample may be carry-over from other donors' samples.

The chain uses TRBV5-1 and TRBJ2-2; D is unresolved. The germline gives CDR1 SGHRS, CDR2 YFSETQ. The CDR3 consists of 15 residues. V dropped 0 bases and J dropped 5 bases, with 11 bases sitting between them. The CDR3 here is CASSLEGPGTGELFF. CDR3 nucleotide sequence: TGCGCCAGCAGCTTGGAAGGGCCCGGGACCGGGGAGCTGTTTTTT.

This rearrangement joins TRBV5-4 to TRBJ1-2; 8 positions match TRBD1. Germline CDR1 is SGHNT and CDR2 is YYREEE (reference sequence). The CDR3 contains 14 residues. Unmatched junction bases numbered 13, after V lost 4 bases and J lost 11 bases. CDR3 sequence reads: CASSPDRGGNRYTF. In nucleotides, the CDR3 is TGTGCCAGCAGCCCCGACAGGGGTGGAAATAGGTACACCTTC.

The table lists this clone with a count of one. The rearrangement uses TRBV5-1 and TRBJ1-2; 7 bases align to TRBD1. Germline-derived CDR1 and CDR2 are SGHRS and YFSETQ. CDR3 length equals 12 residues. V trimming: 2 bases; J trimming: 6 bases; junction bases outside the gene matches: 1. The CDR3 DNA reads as TGCGCCAGCAGCTTTCAGGGGGATGGCTACACCTTC. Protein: CASSFQGDGYTF.

In DNA, the CDR3 is TGTGCCAGCAGCCAAGATCAGGGGGCAGGAGCCAAAAACATTCAGTACTTC. This translates into CASSQDQGAGAKNIQYF. This chain uses TRBV4-2 with TRBJ2-4, with 8 nucleotides matching TRBD1. The junction had 4 bases not matched to a gene; V was cut back by 0 bases and J by 0 bases. Germline assignment: CDR1 LGHNA and CDR2 YNFKEQ. This CDR3 is built from 17 residues.

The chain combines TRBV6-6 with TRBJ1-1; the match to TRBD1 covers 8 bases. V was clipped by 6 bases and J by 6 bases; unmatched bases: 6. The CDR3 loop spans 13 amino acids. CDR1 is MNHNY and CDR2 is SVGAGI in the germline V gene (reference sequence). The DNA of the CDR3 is TGTGCCAGCAGATTTCAGGGGGCCTCTGAAGCTTTCTTT. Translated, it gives CASRFQGASEAFF.

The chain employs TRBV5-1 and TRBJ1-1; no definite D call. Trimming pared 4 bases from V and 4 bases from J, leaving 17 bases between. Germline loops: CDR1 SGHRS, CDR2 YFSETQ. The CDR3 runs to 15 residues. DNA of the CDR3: TGCGCCAGCAGCCCTGGACTGGTTTCGAGCACTGAAGCTTTCTTT. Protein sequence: CASSPGLVSSTEAFF.

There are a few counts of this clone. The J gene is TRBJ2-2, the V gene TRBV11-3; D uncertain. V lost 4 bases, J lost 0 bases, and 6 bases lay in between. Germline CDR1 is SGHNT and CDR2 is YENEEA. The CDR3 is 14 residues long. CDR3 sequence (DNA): TGTGCCAGCAGCTACAGTCCGAACACCGGGGAGCTGTTTTTT. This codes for CASSYSPNTGELFF.

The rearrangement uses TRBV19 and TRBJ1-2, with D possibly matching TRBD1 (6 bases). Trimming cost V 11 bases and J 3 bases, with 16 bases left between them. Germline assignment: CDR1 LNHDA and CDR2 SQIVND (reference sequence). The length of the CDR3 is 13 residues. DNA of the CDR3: TGTGCCGCCAGGGACACTGAGGACTATGGCTACACCTTC. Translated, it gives CAARDTEDYGYTF.

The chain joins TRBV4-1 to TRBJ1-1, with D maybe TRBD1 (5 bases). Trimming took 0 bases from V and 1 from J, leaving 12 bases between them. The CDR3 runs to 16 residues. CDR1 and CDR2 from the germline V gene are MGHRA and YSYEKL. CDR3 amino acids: CASSQDRGMGNTEAFF. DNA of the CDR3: TGCGCCAGCAGCCAAGATAGGGGAATGGGGAACACTGAAGCTTTCTTT.

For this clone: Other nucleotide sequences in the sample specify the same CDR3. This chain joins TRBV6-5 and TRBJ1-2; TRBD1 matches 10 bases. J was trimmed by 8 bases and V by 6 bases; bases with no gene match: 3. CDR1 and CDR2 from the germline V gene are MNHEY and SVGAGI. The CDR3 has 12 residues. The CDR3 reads CASSRDRGGYTF. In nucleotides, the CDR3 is TGTGCCAGCAGCCGGGACAGGGGAGGCTACACCTTC.